This T cell receptor beta chain was sequenced for a study of shared clonotypes between healthy human individuals (dated by TCRdb to 2020 to 2022). Some background on the complete study: Three men and two women, aged 18 to 49 years, made up the cohort. Libraries were prepared and TCR repertoires were sequenced by different laboratories using diverse techniques, in order to increase sequencing depth and limit assay-specific biases. To estimate repertoire size and how much clonotype sharing occurs between individuals, the study deeply sequenced the blood TCR repertoires of five healthy adults. Each donor's leukapheresis produced roughly between roughly 0.85 and 9.5 billion PBMCs. For each donor, CD4 naive and CD4 memory were each run on three plates, CD8 naive on two plates, and CD8 memory on one plate.

This clone was seen just once. The clone's antigen remains unknown. Qualities for individual bases were not recorded, and no much larger clone is one base off. Using the deep immunoSEQ assay, multiplex PCR amplified TCR CDR3 regions from genomic DNA. Extracted genomic DNA from each cell subset was spread evenly across all wells of several immunoSEQ 96-well plates, with each plate serving as a replicate. For sorted subsets, 200 to 250 ng of genomic DNA, equivalent to 25,000 to 35,000 T cell genomes, went into each replicate PCR. Purified libraries were measured with a Qubit 3.0 fluorometer, size-checked on a Bioanalyzer 2100, and measured again with the KAPA Library Quantification kit. Every immunoSEQ 96-well plate was sequenced on a dedicated single-read 150-cycle Illumina NextSeq 550 flow cell. The authors processed their data as follows. The immunoSEQ output contained only junctional sequences without quality scores, so filtering could not match that applied to full-length reads. Sequences were annotated with PyIR, a Python wrapper for IgBLAST v1.9, using IMGT germline references to assign V/J genes and CDR3. Reads with weak V/J assignments (E-value above 1e-6), missing CDR3, stop codons, out-of-frame junctions, or ambiguous translated residues were removed. V3J clonotypes were defined as sequences sharing an identical inferred V gene, J gene, and CDR3 amino acid sequence. To compute the percentage overlap between repertoires, the number of shared unique clonotypes was divided by the size of the smaller repertoire. Richness of each repertoire was evaluated using RTK rarefaction, the Chao1 estimator, and Recon v2.1 estimates of unobserved clonotypes. OLGA was used to compute generation probabilities for all TCRbeta clonotypes that the gDNA method yielded from four donors. TCRdb retrieved this table from immuneACCESS and kept in-frame rearrangements only. Not all clones are present; in checked studies, unresolved V genes account for under half, and no reason is known for the remainder. Clonal size and the V and J genes are those of that table, whereas D and trimming came from the DNA. The sample includes about 1.1 million clones, with roughly 80% observed a single time. The ten largest clones represent 0.7% to 0.95% of the sample.

Findings and caveats that apply to the study as a whole: Pairwise subsampling indicated that sequencing depth was expected to affect the degree of clonotype sharing among donors. Larger estimated clonotype richness was generally found for naive subsets than for memory subsets. Sharing across a handful of donors was observed for around 5% of naive CD4, less than 4% of naive CD8, over 2% of memory CD4, and about 0.39% of memory CD8 clonotypes. Compared with non-shared clonotypes, the clonotypes found in all four sorted-subset donors had higher generation probabilities. Sampling was restricted to blood, and TCR repertoires in tissue are likely to differ from TCR repertoires in blood. The genetic and exposure-history diversity represented was limited by the small number of donors. Rarefaction of sorted-subset datasets indicated incomplete sequencing despite the large sequencing depth.

From the cysteine up to the phenylalanine, the CDR3 has a length of 13 residues. Only CDR3 DNA remains: 39 bases, in frame from the first base. V is pruned by 0 bases and J by 6 bases, leaving 0 bases of the junction without a gene match. Reading the germline V gene gives CDR1 SGHRS and CDR2 YFSETQ. The donors were healthy, HIV-negative adults who had no recently reported acute infections or vaccinations. Every donor was a Caucasian adult residing in Nashville, Tennessee, USA. CD4+ T cells were enriched through magnetic negative selection, after which naive cells were positively selected on CD45RA and the remaining negative fraction served as the memory subset. After blood collection by leukapheresis, PBMCs were isolated using Ficoll-Histopaque density gradient centrifugation and then cryopreserved in the vapor phase of liquid nitrogen. Purity and quantity of every magnetically sorted T cell population were checked by analytical flow cytometry. From each sorted fraction, genomic DNA was isolated and quantified by UV absorbance on a Nanodrop 2000c.

Recombination joined TRBV5-1 with TRBJ2-7; 10 bases in between match TRBD1. Sample: memory CD4+ T cells from PBMCs. This specimen's cell subset or site label, per the study, means: CD45RA-negative fraction. The sequence derives from a man between 18 and 29 years old in good health. Some clones in this sample may be carry-over from other donors' samples. Here is the DNA: TGCGCCAGCAGCTTGGGGACAGGGGGCGAGCAGTACTTC. Its translation is CASSLGTGGEQYF. The reference TRBV5-1 and TRBJ2-7 proteins fill in what lies around the CDR3, so the full variable domain reads KAGVTQTPRYLIKTRGQQVTLSCSPISGHRSVSWYQQTPGQGLQFLFEYFSETQRNKGNFPGRFSGRQFSNSRSEMNVSTLELGDSALYLCASSLGTGGEQYFGPGTRLTVT.